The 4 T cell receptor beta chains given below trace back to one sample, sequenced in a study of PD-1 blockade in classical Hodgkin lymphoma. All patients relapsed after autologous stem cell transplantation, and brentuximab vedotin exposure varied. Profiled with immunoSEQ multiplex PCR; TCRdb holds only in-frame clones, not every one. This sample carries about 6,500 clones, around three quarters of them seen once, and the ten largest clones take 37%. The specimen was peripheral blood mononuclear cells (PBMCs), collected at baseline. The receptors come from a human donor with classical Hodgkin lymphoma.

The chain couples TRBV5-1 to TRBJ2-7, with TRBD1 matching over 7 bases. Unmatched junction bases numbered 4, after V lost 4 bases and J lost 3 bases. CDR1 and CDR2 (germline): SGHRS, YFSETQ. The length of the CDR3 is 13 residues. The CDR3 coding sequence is TGCGCCAGCAGCAAGGGACAGAACTACGAGCAGTACTTC. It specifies CASSKGQNYEQYF.

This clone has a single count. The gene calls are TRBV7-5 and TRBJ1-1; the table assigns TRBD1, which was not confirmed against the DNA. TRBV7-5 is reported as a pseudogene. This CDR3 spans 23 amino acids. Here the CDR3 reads CVRSLATGQGKKGPWRIDTEAFF. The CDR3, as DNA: TGTGTCAGAAGCTTAGCGACGGGACAGGGAAAGAAGGGCCCGTGGAGGATTGACACTGAAGCTTTCTTT.

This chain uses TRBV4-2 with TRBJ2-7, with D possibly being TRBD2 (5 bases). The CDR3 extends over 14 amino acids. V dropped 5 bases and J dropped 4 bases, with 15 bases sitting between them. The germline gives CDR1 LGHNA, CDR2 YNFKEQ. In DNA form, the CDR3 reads TGTGCCAGCAGCTTATACGGGGAGCCGTACGAGCAGTACTTC. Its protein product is CASSLYGEPYEQYF.

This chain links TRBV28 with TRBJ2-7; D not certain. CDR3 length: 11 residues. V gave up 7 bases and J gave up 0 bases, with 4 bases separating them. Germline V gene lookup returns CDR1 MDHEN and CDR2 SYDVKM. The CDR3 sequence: CASINSYEQYF. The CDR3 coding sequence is TGTGCCAGCATCAACTCCTACGAGCAGTACTTC.